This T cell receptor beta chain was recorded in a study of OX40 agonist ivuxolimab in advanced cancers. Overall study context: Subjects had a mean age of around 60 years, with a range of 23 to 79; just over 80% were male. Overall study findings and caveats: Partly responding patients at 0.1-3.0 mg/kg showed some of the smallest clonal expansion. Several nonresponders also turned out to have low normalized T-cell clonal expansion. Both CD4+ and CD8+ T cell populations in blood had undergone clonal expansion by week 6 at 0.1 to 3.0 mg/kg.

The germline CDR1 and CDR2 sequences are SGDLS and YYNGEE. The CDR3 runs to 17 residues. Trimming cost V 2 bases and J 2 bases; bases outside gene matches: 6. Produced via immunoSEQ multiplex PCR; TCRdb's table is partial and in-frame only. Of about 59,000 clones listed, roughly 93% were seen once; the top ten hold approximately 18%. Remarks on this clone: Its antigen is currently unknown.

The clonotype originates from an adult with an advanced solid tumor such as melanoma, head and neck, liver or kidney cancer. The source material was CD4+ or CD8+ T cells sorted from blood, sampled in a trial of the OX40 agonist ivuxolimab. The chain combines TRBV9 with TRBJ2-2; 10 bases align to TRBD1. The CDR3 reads CASSVSGTGVNTGELFF. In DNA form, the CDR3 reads TGTGCCAGCAGCGTCTCCGGGACAGGGGTCAACACCGGGGAGCTGTTTTTT.